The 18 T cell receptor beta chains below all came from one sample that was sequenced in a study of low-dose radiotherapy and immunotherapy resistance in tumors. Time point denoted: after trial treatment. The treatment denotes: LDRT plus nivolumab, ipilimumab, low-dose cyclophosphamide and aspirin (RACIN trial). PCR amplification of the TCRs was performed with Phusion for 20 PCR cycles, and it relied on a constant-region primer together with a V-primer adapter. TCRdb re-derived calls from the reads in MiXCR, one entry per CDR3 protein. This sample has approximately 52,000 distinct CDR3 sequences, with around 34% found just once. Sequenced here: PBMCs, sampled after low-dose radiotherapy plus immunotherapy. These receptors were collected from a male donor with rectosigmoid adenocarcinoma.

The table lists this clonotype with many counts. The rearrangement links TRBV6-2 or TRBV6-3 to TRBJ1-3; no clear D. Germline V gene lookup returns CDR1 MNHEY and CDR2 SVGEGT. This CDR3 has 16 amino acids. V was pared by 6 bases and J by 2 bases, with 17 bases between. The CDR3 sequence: CASSTSQRVAGNTIYF. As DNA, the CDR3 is TGTGCCAGCAGCACCTCCCAAAGGGTAGCTGGAAACACCATATATTTT.

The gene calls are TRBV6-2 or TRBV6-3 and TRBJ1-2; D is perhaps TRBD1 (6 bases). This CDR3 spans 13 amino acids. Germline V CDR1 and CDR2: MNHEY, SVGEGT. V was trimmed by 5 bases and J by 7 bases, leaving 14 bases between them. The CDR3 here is CASSPAGAVGYTF. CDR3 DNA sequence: TGTGCCAGCAGTCCAGCAGGGGCAGTTGGCTACACCTTC.

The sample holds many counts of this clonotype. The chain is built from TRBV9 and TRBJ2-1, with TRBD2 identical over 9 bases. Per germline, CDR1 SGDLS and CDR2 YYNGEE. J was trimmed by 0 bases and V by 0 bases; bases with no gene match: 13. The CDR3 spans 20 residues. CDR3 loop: CASSVEGLAGPISSYNEQFF. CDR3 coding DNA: TGTGCCAGCAGCGTAGAAGGCCTAGCGGGGCCGATTAGCTCCTACAATGAGCAGTTCTTC. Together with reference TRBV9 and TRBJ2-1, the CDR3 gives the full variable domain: DSGVTQTPKHLITATGQRVTLRCSPRSGDLSVYWYQQSLDQGLQFLIQYYNGEERAKGNILERFSAQQFPDLHSELNLSSLELGDSALYFCASSVEGLAGPISSYNEQFFGPGTRLTVL.

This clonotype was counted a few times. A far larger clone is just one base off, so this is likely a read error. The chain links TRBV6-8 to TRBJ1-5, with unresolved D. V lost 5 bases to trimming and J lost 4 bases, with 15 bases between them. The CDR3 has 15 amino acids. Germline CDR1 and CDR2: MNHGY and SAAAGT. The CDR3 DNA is TGTGCCAGCAGTGCACGCAAACAGACGAATCAGCCCCAGCATTTT. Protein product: CASSARKQTNQPQHF.

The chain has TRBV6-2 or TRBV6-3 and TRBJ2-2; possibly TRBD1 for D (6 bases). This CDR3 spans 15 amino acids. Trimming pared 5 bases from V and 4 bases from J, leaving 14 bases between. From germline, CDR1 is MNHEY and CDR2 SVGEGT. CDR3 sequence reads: CASSVLGAGTGELFF. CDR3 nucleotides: TGTGCCAGCAGTGTTCTGGGGGCGGGCACCGGGGAGCTGTTTTTT.

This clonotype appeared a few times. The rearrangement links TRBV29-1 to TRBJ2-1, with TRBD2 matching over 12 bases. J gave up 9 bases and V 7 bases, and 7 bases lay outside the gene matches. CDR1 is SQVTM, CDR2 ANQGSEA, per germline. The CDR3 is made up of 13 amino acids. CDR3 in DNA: TGCAGCGCCCGACTAGCGGGAGAGGTTGAGCAGTTCTTC. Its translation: CSARLAGEVEQFF.

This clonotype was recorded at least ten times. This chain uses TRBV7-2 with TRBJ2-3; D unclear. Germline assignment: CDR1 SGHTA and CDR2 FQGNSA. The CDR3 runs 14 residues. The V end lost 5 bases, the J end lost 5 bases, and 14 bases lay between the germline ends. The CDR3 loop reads CASSQSLGGDTQYF. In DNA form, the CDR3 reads TGTGCCAGCAGCCAGAGCCTGGGCGGAGATACGCAGTATTTT.

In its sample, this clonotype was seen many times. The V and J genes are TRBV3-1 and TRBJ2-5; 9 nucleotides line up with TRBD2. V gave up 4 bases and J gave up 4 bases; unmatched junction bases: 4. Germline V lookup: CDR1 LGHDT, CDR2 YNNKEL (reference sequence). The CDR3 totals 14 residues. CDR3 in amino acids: CASSLWTSAETQYF. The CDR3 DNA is TGTGCCAGCAGCCTCTGGACTAGCGCAGAGACCCAGTACTTC.

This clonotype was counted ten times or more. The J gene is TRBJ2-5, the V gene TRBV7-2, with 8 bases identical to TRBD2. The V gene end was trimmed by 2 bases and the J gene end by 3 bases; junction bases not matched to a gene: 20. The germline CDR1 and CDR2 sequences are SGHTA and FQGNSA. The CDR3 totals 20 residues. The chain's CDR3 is CASSLRLKAVYKLAEETQYF. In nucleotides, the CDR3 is TGTGCCAGCAGCTTAAGGCTTAAGGCTGTTTACAAACTAGCGGAAGAGACCCAGTACTTC.

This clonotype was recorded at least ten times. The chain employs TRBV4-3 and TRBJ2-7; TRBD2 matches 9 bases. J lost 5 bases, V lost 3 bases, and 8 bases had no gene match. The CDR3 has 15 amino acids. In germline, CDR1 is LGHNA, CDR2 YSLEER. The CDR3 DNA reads TGCGCCAGCAGCCAGACTAGCGGCGGGGGCGACGAGCAGTACTTC. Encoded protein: CASSQTSGGGDEQYF.

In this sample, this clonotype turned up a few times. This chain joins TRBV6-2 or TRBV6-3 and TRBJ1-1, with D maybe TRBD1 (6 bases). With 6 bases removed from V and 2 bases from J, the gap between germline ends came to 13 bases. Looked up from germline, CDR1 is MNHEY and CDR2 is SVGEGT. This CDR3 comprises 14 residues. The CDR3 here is CASRRRDINTEAFF. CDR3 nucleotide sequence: TGTGCCAGCAGACGCCGGGACATTAACACTGAAGCTTTCTTT.

The CDR3 here is CASSVAGGGYSPLHF. As DNA, the CDR3 is TGTGCCAGCAGCGTAGCAGGGGGCGGTTATTCACCCCTCCACTTT. V is TRBV9 and J is TRBJ1-6, with 8 bases aligning to TRBD1. This CDR3 contains 15 residues. Germline CDR1 SGDLS, CDR2 YYNGEE. V gave up 0 bases and J gave up 8 bases; unmatched junction bases: 4.

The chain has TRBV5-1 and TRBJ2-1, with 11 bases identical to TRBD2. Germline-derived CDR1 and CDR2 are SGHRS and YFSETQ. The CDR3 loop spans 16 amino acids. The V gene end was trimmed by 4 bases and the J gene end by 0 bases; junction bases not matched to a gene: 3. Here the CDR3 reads CASSGSGGVSYNEQFF. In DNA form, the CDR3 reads TGCGCCAGCAGCGGTAGCGGGGGGGTCTCCTACAATGAGCAGTTCTTC.

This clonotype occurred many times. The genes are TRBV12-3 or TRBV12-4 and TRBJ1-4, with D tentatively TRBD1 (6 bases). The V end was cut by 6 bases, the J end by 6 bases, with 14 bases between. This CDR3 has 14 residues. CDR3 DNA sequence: TGTGCCAGCAGCCTCGGGACACCTGATGAAAAACTGTTTTTT. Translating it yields CASSLGTPDEKLFF.

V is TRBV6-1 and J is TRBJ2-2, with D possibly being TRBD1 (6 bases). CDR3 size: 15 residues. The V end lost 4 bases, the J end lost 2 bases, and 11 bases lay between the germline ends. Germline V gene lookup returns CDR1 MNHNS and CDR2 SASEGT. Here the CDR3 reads CASSGGLGNTGELFF. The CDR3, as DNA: TGTGCCAGCAGTGGGGGGCTGGGAAACACCGGGGAGCTGTTTTTT.

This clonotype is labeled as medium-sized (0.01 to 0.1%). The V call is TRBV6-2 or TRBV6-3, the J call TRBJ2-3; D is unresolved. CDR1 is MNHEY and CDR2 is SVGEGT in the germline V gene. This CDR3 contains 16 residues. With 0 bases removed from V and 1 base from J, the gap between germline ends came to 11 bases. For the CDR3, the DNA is TGTGCCAGCAGTTACTCGAATAACGGTGGCACAGATACGCAGTATTTT. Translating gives CASSYSNNGGTDTQYF.

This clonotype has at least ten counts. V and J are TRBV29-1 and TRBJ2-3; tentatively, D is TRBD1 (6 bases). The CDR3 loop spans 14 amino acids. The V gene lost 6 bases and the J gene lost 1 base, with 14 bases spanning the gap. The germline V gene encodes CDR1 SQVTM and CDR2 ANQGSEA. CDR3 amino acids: CSVEMGARTDTQYF. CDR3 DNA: TGCAGCGTAGAGATGGGGGCTCGCACAGATACGCAGTATTTT.

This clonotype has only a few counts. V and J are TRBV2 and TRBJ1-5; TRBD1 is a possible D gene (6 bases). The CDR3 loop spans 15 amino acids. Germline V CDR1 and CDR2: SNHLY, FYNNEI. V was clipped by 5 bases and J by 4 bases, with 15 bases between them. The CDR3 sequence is CASSITGTLNQPQHF. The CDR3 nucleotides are TGTGCCAGCAGTATTACCGGGACACTGAATCAGCCCCAGCATTTT.